The T cell receptor (beta chain) under discussion was sequenced for a study of vaccination effects on CD4 cells after COVID-19. Germline V gives CDR1 LNHDA, CDR2 SQIVND (reference sequence). The CDR3 extends over 18 amino acids. The J segment lost 0 bases and the V segment lost 6 bases, leaving 12 bases of the junction unmatched. This clone was observed once. No antigen is known for it. The protocol was immunoSEQ multiplex PCR, while the TCRdb copy is restricted to in-frame clones and leaves out a portion. In the table there are approximately 23,000 clones, roughly 80% of which are singletons. Before sequencing took place, the ViraFEST assay used viral peptide pools to expand antigen-specific CD4+ T cells. Isolating CD4+ T cells followed 9 to 10 days of culture. Vaccination of participants consisted of two doses of either the BNT162b2 or mRNA-1273 vaccine. Cultures received IL-2 medium that replaced half the medium on days 3 and 7.

Study results and limitations: The study dataset contains few convalescent patients and includes no early post-infection timepoints. Late post-vaccination, clones induced by infection and those induced by vaccine underwent marked clonal contraction.

The material sequenced was CD4+ T cells from PBMCs cultured with SARS-CoV-2 spike peptides, taken after COVID-19 vaccination. V is TRBV19 and J is TRBJ1-1; TRBD1 matches at 11 bases. The origin of this receptor is a human donor who received a COVID-19 vaccine. The CDR3 DNA sequence: TGTGCCAGTAGCGTTCTTCCAGGGACAGGGGGAGTGAACACTGAAGCTTTCTTT. Its translation: CASSVLPGTGGVNTEAFF.